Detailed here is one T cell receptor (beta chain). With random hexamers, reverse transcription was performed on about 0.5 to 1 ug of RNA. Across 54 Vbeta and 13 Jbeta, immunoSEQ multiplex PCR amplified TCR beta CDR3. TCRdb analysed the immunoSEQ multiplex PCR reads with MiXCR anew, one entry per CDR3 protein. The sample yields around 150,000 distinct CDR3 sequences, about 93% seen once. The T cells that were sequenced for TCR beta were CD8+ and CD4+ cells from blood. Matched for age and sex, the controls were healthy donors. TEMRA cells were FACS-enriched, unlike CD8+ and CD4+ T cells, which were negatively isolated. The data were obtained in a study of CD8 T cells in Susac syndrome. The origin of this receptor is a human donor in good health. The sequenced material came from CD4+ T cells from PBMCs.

The CDR3 nucleotides are TGTGCCACCAGCTATACGAGGGCGGCCGGGGAGCTGTTTTTT. Amino acids: CATSYTRAAGELFF. The gene calls are TRBV15 and TRBJ2-2; weak D call: TRBD2 (5 bases). CDR1 LNHNV and CDR2 YYDKDF come from the germline V gene (reference sequence). V was cut by 5 bases and J by 6 bases, with 13 bases left in between. This CDR3 contains 14 residues.